The present T cell receptor beta chain was sequenced within a study of T cell changes during pregnancy in multiple sclerosis. V lost 4 bases and J lost 6, with 9 bases in between. This CDR3 has 12 residues. Germline-derived CDR1 and CDR2 are MGHRA and YSYEKL. The assay was immunoSEQ multiplex PCR, and TCRdb's table has in-frame clones only and misses some. The repertoire holds 84,000 or so clones, with 94% as singletons. V usage is TRBV4-1 and J usage is TRBJ1-2, with a possible D match to TRBD1 (5 bases). Here the sequenced sample was peripheral blood, taken in the third trimester of pregnancy. This TCR came from a female donor with multiple sclerosis, enrolled in a pregnancy study. CDR3 sequence reads: CASSRGGDGYTF. In nucleotides, the CDR3 is TGCGCCAGCAGCCGTGGGGGGGATGGCTACACCTTC.